The 13 T cell receptor beta chains listed next were all sequenced from one sample in a study of Ad26.COV2.S vaccination and SARS-CoV-2 variants. Assay: immunoSEQ multiplex PCR; the TCRdb copy retains only in-frame clones and omits some. The sample yields about 480,000 clones, about 83% seen once. As to treatment: roughly 20 received Ad26.COV2.S at low or high dose, single or two shots; several received placebo; per-sample allocation not given. Samples analyzed were those drawn on day 63 after the first vaccine or placebo injection. Source: peripheral blood, taken in a trial of Ad26.COV2.S vaccine versus placebo. All receptors come from a person between 18 and 60 years old who received the Ad26.COV2.S COVID-19 vaccine or a placebo.

This rearrangement joins TRBV6-1 to TRBJ2-3; D unclear. Germline V lookup: CDR1 MNHNS, CDR2 SASEGT. The CDR3 length is 15 residues. Trimming shortened V by 3 bases and J by 2 bases, and 12 bases separated the two germline ends. The CDR3 is CASSDLGSATDTQYF. CDR3 DNA: TGTGCCAGCAGTGATCTGGGATCTGCCACAGATACGCAGTATTTT.

The V call is TRBV4-2, the J call TRBJ1-1, with TRBD1 matching 8 bases. CDR1 and CDR2 from the germline V gene are LGHNA and YNFKEQ. The CDR3 length is 18 residues. Germline trimming cut 3 bases from V and 5 bases from J; bases unmatched to any gene: 17. In DNA, the CDR3 is TGTGCCAGCAGCCAGCCGGGACAGGCTCAGAGGGTGGTAACTGAAGCTTTCTTT. Translating it yields CASSQPGQAQRVVTEAFF.

J is TRBJ2-7 and V is TRBV15; D perhaps matches TRBD1 (6 bases). The CDR3 length is 15 residues. Between the trimmed V and J ends, which lost 0 bases and 4 bases, there was a span of 13 bases. The germline V gene has CDR1 LNHNV and CDR2 YYDKDF (reference sequence). The CDR3 loop is CATSRDLRQEYEQYF. The CDR3 DNA reads as TGTGCCACCAGCAGAGATTTGCGACAGGAGTACGAGCAGTACTTC.

This chain uses TRBV27 with TRBJ2-1; D remains unclear. V was trimmed by 9 bases and J by 2 bases, leaving 17 bases between them. Germline CDR1 MNHEY, CDR2 SMNVEV (reference sequence). CDR3 length equals 15 residues. The CDR3 here is CARRLSGVTYNEQFF. The CDR3 DNA reads as TGTGCCAGAAGGTTGTCTGGGGTCACCTACAATGAGCAGTTCTTC.

The chain carries TRBV5-8 and TRBJ2-7, with D uncertain. The CDR3 has 11 residues. Trimming removed 5 bases from V and 3 bases from J, with 6 bases in between. Germline CDR1 SGHTS, CDR2 YDEGEE. The CDR3 DNA reads TGTGCCAGCAGGCTCCACTACGAGCAGTACTTC. Amino acids: CASRLHYEQYF. Drawing the rest from reference TRBV5-8 and TRBJ2-7, the complete variable domain is EAGVTQSPTHLIKTRGQQATLRCSPISGHTSVYWYQQALGLGLQFLLWYDEGEERNRGNFPPRFSGRQFPNYSSELNVNALELEDSALYLCASRLHYEQYFGPGTRLTVT.

For this clone: Other DNA sequences in the sample encode the same CDR3. The chain is built from TRBV7-9 and TRBJ1-1; D gene unclear. Trimming took off 3 bases at V and 4 bases at J, with 3 bases between the two ends. In germline, CDR1 is SEHNR, CDR2 FQNEAQ (reference sequence). The CDR3 consists of 11 residues. In DNA, the CDR3 is TGTGCCAGCAGCTTGGGCACTGAAGCTTTCTTT. Translated, it gives CASSLGTEAFF.

This chain links TRBV6-2 or TRBV6-3 with TRBJ2-3; D is ambiguous. CDR1 MNHEY and CDR2 SVGEGT come from the germline V gene. V dropped 6 bases and J dropped 3 bases, with 7 bases sitting between them. CDR3 size: 12 residues. The CDR3 DNA reads as TGTGCCAGCAGCCTAGGGACAGATACGCAGTATTTT. Its protein is CASSLGTDTQYF.

The V and J genes are TRBV7-2 and TRBJ2-7, with a tentative D call TRBD2 (6 bases). The CDR3 has 14 amino acids. Trimming took 4 bases from V and 7 from J, leaving 17 bases between them. Germline V lookup: CDR1 SGHTA, CDR2 FQGNSA. As DNA, the CDR3 is TGTGCCAGCAGCTCCGGGAGCCCTCCGTGGGAGCAGTACTTC. This gives the protein CASSSGSPPWEQYF.

V gene TRBV27 combines with J gene TRBJ1-6; D gene ambiguous. The CDR3 contains 17 residues. The V gene lost 2 bases and the J gene lost 0 bases, with 11 bases spanning the gap. Per germline, CDR1 MNHEY and CDR2 SMNVEV (reference sequence). The CDR3 DNA follows: TGTGCCAGCAGTTTACTCGGACGGAGCTCCTATAATTCACCCCTCCACTTT. Protein product: CASSLLGRSSYNSPLHF.

The chain couples TRBV4-3 to TRBJ2-1; unclear D gene. The CDR3 covers 15 residues. V shed 0 bases and J shed 0 bases, with 6 bases lying between them. Germline V CDR1 and CDR2: LGHNA, YSLEER. In DNA, the CDR3 is TGCGCCAGCAGCCAAGATGGAAGCTCCTACAATGAGCAGTTCTTC. This codes for CASSQDGSSYNEQFF.

V and J are TRBV9 and TRBJ2-1; D is possibly TRBD2 (7 bases). The germline V and J ends were trimmed by 0 bases and 10 bases, with 20 bases remaining between them. This CDR3 comprises 16 residues. Germline loops: CDR1 SGDLS, CDR2 YYNGEE. The CDR3 coding sequence is TGTGCCAGCAGCGTAGCTGTCGGCGGGGGCTCGGGCGAGCAGTTCTTC. Translation: CASSVAVGGGSGEQFF.

This clone was observed many times. The chain is built from TRBV5-1 and TRBJ2-7; 10 bases fit TRBD1. The germline V gene has CDR1 SGHRS and CDR2 YFSETQ. V trimming: 0 bases; J trimming: 2 bases; junction bases outside the gene matches: 5. CDR3 length equals 16 residues. The CDR3 coding sequence is TGCGCCAGCAGCTTGGAAGGGACAGGGGTAGCCTACGAGCAGTACTTC. This gives the protein CASSLEGTGVAYEQYF.

The chain uses TRBV28 and TRBJ2-1; a possible D gene is TRBD2 (5 bases). Germline V gene lookup returns CDR1 MDHEN and CDR2 SYDVKM. Trimming took 6 bases from V and 0 from J, leaving 15 bases between them. The CDR3 covers 16 residues. This CDR3 is CASRAGLGISYNEQFF. The CDR3 coding sequence is TGTGCCAGCAGGGCAGGACTTGGAATCTCCTACAATGAGCAGTTCTTC.